This T cell receptor beta chain is from a study of blood T cells in healthy people across ages. The CDR3 is 18 residues long. Trimming took off 1 base at V and 0 bases at J, with 18 bases between the two ends. The germline V gene encodes CDR1 SEHNR and CDR2 FQNEAQ (reference sequence). Whole-study results and caveats: Measured against age, TCR beta diversity per million T cells decreased in a roughly linear manner.

A remark on this clonotype: Its antigen remains unidentified.

The use of a sample-barcoded 5' primer and a J-beta primer mix characterized a second PCR of about 7 to 12 cycles. A single record per CDR3 protein comes from TCRdb applying MiXCR to the 5' RACE reads. Among 780,000 or so distinct CDR3 sequences, 45% to 70% were seen once, and the ten largest hold roughly 25%. The receptor was isolated from a man aged 40-55 years in good health. The genes are TRBV7-9 and TRBJ1-1; TRBD1 is a possible D gene (5 bases). Sequenced material: blood. The CDR3 sequence: CASSLGQGLTDMNTEAFF. The CDR3 bases are TGTGCCAGCAGCTTAGGTCAGGGTCTAACAGACATGAACACTGAAGCTTTCTTT.